The source of this T cell receptor (beta chain) is a study of T cell responses to AZD1222 COVID-19 vaccine. Study-wide results and limits: Just a handful of AZD1222 recipients tested seropositive at baseline. Reports indicate that nearly half of spike-specific TCRs are directed at unmutated variant regions.

A word on this clone: The antigen is undetermined.

The table came from immunoSEQ multiplex PCR; TCRdb's copy has only in-frame clones and leaves some out. The sample contains 150,000 to 190,000 clones, about nine tenths of which appear only once. Germline values: CDR1 MNHEY, CDR2 SVGEGT. The CDR3 consists of 16 residues. With V trimmed by 6 bases and J by 4 bases, 14 bases remained unmatched. The sample consisted of peripheral blood, taken on day 0 of AZD1222 vaccination. The V and J genes are TRBV6-2 or TRBV6-3 and TRBJ1-2; 7 nucleotides align to TRBD1. This clonotype originated in an adult in good health. In DNA form, the CDR3 reads TGTGCCAGCAGCTGGGACAGTCCCCTACCATTCTATGGCTACACCTTC. The encoded protein is CASSWDSPLPFYGYTF.